This T cell receptor beta chain was recorded in a study of T cell repertoires in cytomegalovirus infection. Germline lookup yields CDR1 LGHNA and CDR2 YNFKEQ. The V segment lost 2 bases and the J segment 2 bases; nucleotides outside the gene matches: 13. The CDR3 has 21 residues. TCRdb processed the reads anew with MiXCR; each CDR3 protein has one entry. This table holds about 320,000 distinct CDR3 sequences, more than 9% found once. This sequence was found in a human donor in good health (CMV status not recorded). Some clones in this sample may be carry-over from other donors' samples. The chain joins TRBV4-2 to TRBJ1-6; 12 bases match TRBD1. The specimen was PBMCs. The CDR3 region has the DNA TGTGCCAGCAGCCAACCCCTGTCGGGACAGGGGGCGCTCACCTATAATTCACCCCTCCACTTT. Amino acid sequence: CASSQPLSGQGALTYNSPLHF.